Below are 9 T cell receptor beta chains sequenced from a single sample in a study of shared clonotypes between healthy human individuals (dated by TCRdb to about 2020). Libraries were prepared through the immunoSEQ multiplex PCR assay. TCRdb stores this immuneACCESS table with in-frame sequences only. Part of the clones is absent; in the studies checked, under half of the shortfall reflects unresolved V genes, and no reason is known for the rest. The sample profile shows around 500,000 clones; about 82% of them were found once. The biggest ten clones account for 10% to 15% of the sample. The sequenced material came from PBMCs. The receptors come from a woman aged 40 to 50 in good health. Some clones in this sample may be carry-over from other donors' samples.

The chain joins TRBV9 to TRBJ2-5, with D possibly TRBD2 on 5 matching bases. The CDR3 is 15 residues long. V lost 1 base, J lost 1 base, and 11 bases lay in between. The V gene's germline CDR1 is SGDLS and CDR2 YYNGEE. The CDR3 reads CASSVSGLAQETQYF. The CDR3 DNA follows: TGTGCCAGCAGCGTAAGCGGCCTAGCCCAAGAGACCCAGTACTTC. Using reference TRBV9 and TRBJ2-5 for the parts outside the CDR3, the full variable domain is DSGVTQTPKHLITATGQRVTLRCSPRSGDLSVYWYQQSLDQGLQFLIQYYNGEERAKGNILERFSAQQFPDLHSELNLSSLELGDSALYFCASSVSGLAQETQYFGPGTRLLVL.

The V call is TRBV19, the J call TRBJ2-7; 12 nucleotides match TRBD2. CDR3 size: 15 residues. V lost 6 bases to trimming and J lost 1 base; unmatched junction nucleotides: 4. Germline V gene data show CDR1 as LNHDA and CDR2 as SQIVND (reference sequence). For the CDR3, the DNA is TGTGCCAGTAGCCCTAGCGGGAGGGCGTCCTACGAGCAGTACTTC. Its translation is CASSPSGRASYEQYF.

The chain employs TRBV5-1 and TRBJ1-3, with a tentative D call TRBD1 (5 bases). CDR3 length: 14 residues. Germline V gene sequence: CDR1 SGHRS, CDR2 YFSETQ. Trimming left V 3 bases short and J 4 bases short, with 11 bases between. CDR3 protein: CASSYGTLGNTIYF. Written as DNA, the CDR3 is TGCGCCAGCAGCTACGGGACGTTAGGAAACACCATATATTTT.

The table lists this clone with a count of one. V is TRBV19 and J is TRBJ2-2; the match to TRBD2 covers 10 bases. With 5 bases clipped from V and 6 bases from J, the junction kept 9 bases outside the gene matches. The CDR3 covers 16 residues. The germline CDR1 and CDR2 sequences are LNHDA and SQIVND (reference sequence). The CDR3 here is CASSSSGRAGAGELFF. CDR3 in DNA: TGTGCCAGTAGTTCCAGCGGGAGGGCCGGGGCCGGGGAGCTGTTTTTT.

A few counts support this clone. This chain joins TRBV7-8 and TRBJ2-7; 13 bases fit TRBD2. The CDR3 is made up of 16 amino acids. V was pared by 1 base and J by 5 bases, with 5 bases of the junction left unmatched. Germline V gives CDR1 SGHVS, CDR2 FQNEAQ. CDR3 amino acids: CASSLELAGGPNEQYF. In DNA form, the CDR3 reads TGTGCCAGCAGCTTAGAACTAGCGGGAGGGCCTAACGAGCAGTACTTC.

The chain uses TRBV7-9 and TRBJ2-5; TRBD1 matches 7 bases. Germline loops: CDR1 SEHNR, CDR2 FQNEAQ (reference sequence). The V and J ends lost 3 bases and 5 bases, in that order; junction bases with no gene match: 9. The CDR3 spans 15 residues. The CDR3 region has the DNA TGTGCCAGCAGCTTCGACTTAGGGGGCGCGGAGACCCAGTACTTC. It specifies CASSFDLGGAETQYF.

The V gene is TRBV28, the J gene TRBJ2-3, with D tentatively TRBD1 (5 bases). Trimming took off 6 bases at V and 0 bases at J, with 13 bases between the two ends. CDR1 and CDR2 from the germline V gene are MDHEN and SYDVKM. There are 15 residues in the CDR3. CDR3 sequence (DNA): TGTGCCAGCAGCCCCGACGGACATAGCACAGATACGCAGTATTTT. Amino acid sequence: CASSPDGHSTDTQYF.

CDR3 nucleotides: TGTGCCAGCAGTTTACCTCAACAGGACTACGAGCAGTACTTC. Amino acid sequence: CASSLPQQDYEQYF. V and J are TRBV28 and TRBJ2-7; perhaps TRBD1 as D (5 bases). From germline, CDR1 is MDHEN and CDR2 SYDVKM. Trimming left V 2 bases short and J 3 bases short, with 11 bases between. The CDR3 length is 14 residues.

This clone has a handful of counts. This chain links TRBV4-2 with TRBJ2-6; no reliable D call. V dropped 4 bases and J dropped 2 bases, with 9 bases sitting between them. CDR3 size: 15 residues. Germline V CDR1 and CDR2: LGHNA, YNFKEQ. The CDR3 region is CASSLNSAGANVLTF. CDR3 DNA: TGTGCCAGCAGCCTAAATTCGGCTGGGGCCAACGTCCTGACTTTC.